This TCR beta chain was sequenced during a study of cytomegalovirus exposure and HLA in healthy donors. 60 Vbeta and 13 Jbeta primers were used in PCR. Generated by immunoSEQ multiplex PCR, the TCRdb table keeps only in-frame clones and is missing some. Counted here are approximately 160,000 clones, around 80% occurring once; the ten biggest clones make up 1%. Germline assignment: CDR1 SGHRS and CDR2 YFSETQ. The ends lost 4 bases at V and 0 bases at J; junction bases unmatched: 6. This CDR3 is 16 amino acids long. The sample was PBMCs. The chain carries TRBV5-1 and TRBJ1-4, with TRBD1 identical over 7 bases. The TCR originated in a woman aged 50 to 60 in good health and CMV-seropositive. CDR3 bases: TGCGCCAGCAGCCCGGGACAGTCAGCAACTAATGAAAAACTGTTTTTT. Its protein product is CASSPGQSATNEKLFF.